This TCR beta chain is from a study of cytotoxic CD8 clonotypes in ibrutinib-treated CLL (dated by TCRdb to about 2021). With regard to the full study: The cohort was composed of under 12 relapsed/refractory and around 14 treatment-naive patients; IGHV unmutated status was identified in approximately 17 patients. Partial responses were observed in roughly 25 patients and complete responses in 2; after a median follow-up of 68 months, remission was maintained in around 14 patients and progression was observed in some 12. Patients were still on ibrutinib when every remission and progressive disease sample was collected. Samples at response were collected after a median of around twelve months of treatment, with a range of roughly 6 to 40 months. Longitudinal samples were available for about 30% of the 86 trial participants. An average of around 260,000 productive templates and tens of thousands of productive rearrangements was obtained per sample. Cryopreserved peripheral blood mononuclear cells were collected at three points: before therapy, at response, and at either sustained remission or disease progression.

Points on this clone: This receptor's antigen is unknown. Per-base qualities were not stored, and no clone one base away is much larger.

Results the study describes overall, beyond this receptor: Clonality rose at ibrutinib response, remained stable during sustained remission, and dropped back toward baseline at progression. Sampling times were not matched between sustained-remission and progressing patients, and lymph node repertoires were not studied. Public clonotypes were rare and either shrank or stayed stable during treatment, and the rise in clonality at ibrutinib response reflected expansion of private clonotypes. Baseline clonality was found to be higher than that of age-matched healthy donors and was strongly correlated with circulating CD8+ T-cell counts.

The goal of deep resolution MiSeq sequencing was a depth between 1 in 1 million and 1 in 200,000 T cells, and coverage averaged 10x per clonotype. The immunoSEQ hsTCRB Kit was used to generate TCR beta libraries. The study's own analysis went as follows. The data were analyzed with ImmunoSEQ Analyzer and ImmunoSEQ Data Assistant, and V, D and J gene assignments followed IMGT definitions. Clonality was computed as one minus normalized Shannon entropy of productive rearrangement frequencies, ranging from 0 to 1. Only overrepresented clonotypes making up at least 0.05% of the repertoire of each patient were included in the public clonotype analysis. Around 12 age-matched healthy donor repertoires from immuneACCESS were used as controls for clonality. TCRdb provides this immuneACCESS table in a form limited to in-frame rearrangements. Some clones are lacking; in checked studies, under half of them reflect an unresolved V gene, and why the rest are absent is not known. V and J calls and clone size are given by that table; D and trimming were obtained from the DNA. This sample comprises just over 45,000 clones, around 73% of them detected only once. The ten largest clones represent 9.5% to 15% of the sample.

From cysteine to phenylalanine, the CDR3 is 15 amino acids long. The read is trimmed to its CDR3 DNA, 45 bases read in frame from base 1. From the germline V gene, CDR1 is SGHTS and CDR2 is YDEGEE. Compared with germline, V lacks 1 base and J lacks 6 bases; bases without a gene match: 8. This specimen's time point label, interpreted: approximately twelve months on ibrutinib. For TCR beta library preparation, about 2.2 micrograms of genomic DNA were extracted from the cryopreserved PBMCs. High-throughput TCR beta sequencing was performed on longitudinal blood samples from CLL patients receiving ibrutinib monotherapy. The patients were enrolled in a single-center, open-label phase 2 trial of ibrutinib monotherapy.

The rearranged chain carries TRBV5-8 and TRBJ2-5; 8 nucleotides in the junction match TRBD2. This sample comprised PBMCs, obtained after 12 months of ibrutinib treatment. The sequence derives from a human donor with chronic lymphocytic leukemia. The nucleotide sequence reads TGTGCCAGCAGCTTGTTTCGGGGGGGAGTGAAGACCCAGTACTTC. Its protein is CASSLFRGGVKTQYF.